This TCR beta chain was observed in a study of cytomegalovirus exposure and HLA in healthy donors. Clones were read by immunoSEQ multiplex PCR, and TCRdb kept only the in-frame ones, dropping some. This table holds 150,000 to 200,000 clones, approximately 80% found once. The germline V gene encodes CDR1 SGHDT and CDR2 YYEEEE. CDR3 length equals 13 residues. The V gene lost 0 bases and the J gene lost 8 bases, with 9 bases spanning the gap. The chain uses TRBV5-6 and TRBJ2-1; a possible D gene is TRBD1 (5 bases). The sequenced sample consisted of PBMCs. This TCR was recovered from a man aged 18 to 29 in good health and CMV-seropositive. The CDR3 DNA is TGTGCCAGCAGCTTGGGCAGGGCACATGAGCAGTTCTTC. Its protein product is CASSLGRAHEQFF.